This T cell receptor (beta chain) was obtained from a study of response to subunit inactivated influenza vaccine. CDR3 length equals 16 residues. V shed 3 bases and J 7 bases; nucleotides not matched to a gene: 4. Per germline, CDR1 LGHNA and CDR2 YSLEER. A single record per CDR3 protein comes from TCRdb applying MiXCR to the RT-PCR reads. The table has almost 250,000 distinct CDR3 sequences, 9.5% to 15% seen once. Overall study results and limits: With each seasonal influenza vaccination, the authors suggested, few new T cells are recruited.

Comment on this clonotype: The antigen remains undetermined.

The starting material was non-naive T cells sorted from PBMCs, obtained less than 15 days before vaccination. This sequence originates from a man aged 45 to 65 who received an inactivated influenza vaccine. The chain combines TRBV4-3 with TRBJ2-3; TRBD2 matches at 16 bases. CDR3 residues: CASSHGTSGGAHTQYF. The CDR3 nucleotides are TGCGCCAGCAGCCACGGGACTAGCGGGGGGGCCCATACGCAGTATTTT.